Here is one TCR beta chain with its context. These data originate in a study of T cells in Graves' hyperthyroidism and ophthalmopathy. The CDR3 runs 10 residues. The ends lost 10 bases at V and 9 bases at J; junction bases unmatched: 5. Germline-derived CDR1 and CDR2 are LNHDA and SQIVND (reference sequence). Template material for amplifying TCR beta CDR3 regions consisted of RNA transcripts. The HTBI primer set was used in a first-round RT-PCR of the TCR CDR3. TCRdb ran MiXCR on the multiplex PCR reads and lists one entry per CDR3 protein. The data hold 550,000 to 600,000 distinct CDR3 sequences, with 16% observed a single time.

Sequencing was carried out using blood. This chain uses TRBV19 with TRBJ1-1; TRBD1 matches at 7 bases. This sequence was found in a woman younger than 35 with Graves' hyperthyroidism. The CDR3 DNA follows: TGTGCCACCGGGACAGATAAAGCTTTCTTT. Protein product: CATGTDKAFF.